One sample yielded the 16 T cell receptor beta chains listed below, sequenced in a study of T cells expressing NK-cell markers. TCRdb re-called the 5' RACE reads and gives one entry per CDR3 protein, without DNA. The data include about 32,000 distinct CDR3 sequences; the top ten clones carry roughly 60%. Sequencing used blood T cells: a sorted CD56 or NKG2C T cell subset, CD4+ or CD8+ T cells, or bulk PBMC T cells (not recorded which). These receptors originate from a woman aged 18 to 75 in good health.

The chain links TRBV29-1 to TRBJ1-4. The CDR3 runs 13 residues. Per germline, CDR1 SQVTM and CDR2 ANQGSEA. Here the CDR3 reads CSVPAVESEKLFF.

The V and J genes are TRBV12-3 or TRBV12-4 and TRBJ2-1; absent DNA, TCRdb's TRBD2 call cannot be checked. The CDR3 covers 18 residues. CDR3 protein: CASSLAGLAVFSYNEQFF.

The J gene is TRBJ2-3, the V gene TRBV7-9; TCRdb proposes TRBD2, but this gene call is untestable without DNA. CDR1 and CDR2 (germline): SEHNR, FQNEAQ (reference sequence). The length of the CDR3 is 15 residues. CDR3 in amino acids: CASSTGVGRADTQYF.

The chain is built from TRBV9 and TRBJ2-1; there is no DNA to check the TCRdb D call of TRBD1. Germline V CDR1 and CDR2: SGDLS, YYNGEE. The CDR3 is 15 amino acids. The CDR3 region is CASSGTGTALREQFF. Using reference TRBV9 and TRBJ2-1 for the parts outside the CDR3, the full variable domain is DSGVTQTPKHLITATGQRVTLRCSPRSGDLSVYWYQQSLDQGLQFLIQYYNGEERAKGNILERFSAQQFPDLHSELNLSSLELGDSALYFCASSGTGTALREQFFGPGTRLTVL.

The chain joins TRBV29-1 to TRBJ2-5; no DNA is available, so the TRBD1 call from TCRdb remains unchecked. Germline V gene lookup returns CDR1 SQVTM and CDR2 ANQGSEA. The CDR3 consists of 17 residues. The CDR3 sequence is CSVVNWERPRGQETQYF. The variable domain in full, with the rest retrieved from reference TRBV29-1 and TRBJ2-5, is SAVISQKPSRDICQRGTSLTIQCQVDSQVTMMFWYRQQPGQSLTLIATANQGSEATYESGFVIDKFPISRPNLTFSTLTVSNMSPEDSSIYLCSVVNWERPRGQETQYFGPGTRLLVL.

The V gene is TRBV28, the J gene TRBJ2-5; TCRdb lists TRBD1, though no DNA is available to test this call. The CDR3 has 15 residues. Germline V gene sequence: CDR1 MDHEN, CDR2 SYDVKM. CDR3 sequence reads: CASSHPWGGEETQYF.

The gene calls are TRBV2 and TRBJ2-1. Germline assignment: CDR1 SNHLY and CDR2 FYNNEI. This CDR3 has 13 residues. The CDR3 loop is CASSGMVVDEQFF.

CDR3 region: CASSSGGSGNTIYF. The J gene is TRBJ1-3, the V gene TRBV7-8. This CDR3 region has 14 residues. Germline-derived CDR1 and CDR2 are SGHVS and FQNEAQ.

This chain joins TRBV7-9 and TRBJ1-2; TCRdb calls TRBD1, which cannot be checked without DNA. CDR3 size: 14 residues. Germline V CDR1 and CDR2: SEHNR, FQNEAQ (reference sequence). The CDR3 loop reads CASSTPDRNYGYTF.

The CDR3 is CASTPGLAGVFGELFF. The chain links TRBV12-3 or TRBV12-4 to TRBJ2-2; absent DNA, TCRdb's TRBD2 call cannot be checked. This CDR3 is built from 16 residues.

The chain couples TRBV4-1 to TRBJ2-6; TCRdb's D call, TRBD2, is unchecked because there is no DNA. CDR1 is MGHRA, CDR2 YSYEKL, per germline. The CDR3 consists of 17 residues. The CDR3 region is CASSFPGRDSGANVLTF.

J is TRBJ2-7 and V is TRBV27. This CDR3 region has 15 residues. Germline V gives CDR1 MNHEY, CDR2 SMNVEV (reference sequence). CDR3 sequence reads: CASSFHVDGSYEQYF.

V usage is TRBV11-1 and J usage is TRBJ2-1; no DNA is available, so the TRBD2 call from TCRdb remains unchecked. The CDR3 totals 19 residues. CDR1 and CDR2 (germline): SGHAT, FQDESV (reference sequence). The CDR3 protein is CASSSTTARVSRSRHEQFF.

This rearrangement joins TRBV6-2 or TRBV6-3 to TRBJ2-1. This CDR3 has 12 amino acids. Germline V gene data show CDR1 as MNHEY and CDR2 as SVGEGT. The CDR3 protein is CASSYGVNEQFF.

The chain carries TRBV4-1 and TRBJ2-1; the TCRdb call, TRBD2, lacks DNA for checking. The CDR3 consists of 15 residues. From germline, CDR1 is MGHRA and CDR2 YSYEKL. The CDR3 reads CASSQAGLAKNEQFF.

J is TRBJ2-1 and V is TRBV5-1; TCRdb's D call of TRBD1 is untestable without DNA. The CDR3 covers 12 residues. Germline CDR1 is SGHRS and CDR2 is YFSETQ. The CDR3 is CASSSDSNEQFF.